The present T cell receptor (beta chain) was sequenced within a study of blood T cell repertoires in COVID-19. Study at large: The United States, Italy and Spain were the sources of the acute and convalescent COVID-19 samples. Sources were T cells, B-cell-depleted T cells, or PBMCs; the material itself was cDNA or gDNA.

Some clones are missing from TCRdb's copy, which holds only in-frame ones; the method was immunoSEQ multiplex PCR. Counted here are over 50,000 clones, 84% occurring once; the ten biggest clones make up about 15%. Looked up from germline, CDR1 is LGHDT and CDR2 is YNNKEL (reference sequence). Germline trimming cut 3 bases from V and 4 bases from J; bases unmatched to any gene: 12. This CDR3 is 18 amino acids long. Followed over time, Seattle patients had been enrolled while infection was active. The sequencing sample was made of peripheral blood. V and J are TRBV3-1 (or the pseudogene TRBV3-2) and TRBJ2-1; 10 bases match TRBD2. The TCR comes from a man aged 55 to 70 with COVID-19, enrolled during active disease. The CDR3 loop is CASSQLANSGGIYNEQFF. In nucleotides, the CDR3 is TGTGCCAGCAGCCAGTTGGCCAATAGCGGGGGGATATACAATGAGCAGTTCTTC.